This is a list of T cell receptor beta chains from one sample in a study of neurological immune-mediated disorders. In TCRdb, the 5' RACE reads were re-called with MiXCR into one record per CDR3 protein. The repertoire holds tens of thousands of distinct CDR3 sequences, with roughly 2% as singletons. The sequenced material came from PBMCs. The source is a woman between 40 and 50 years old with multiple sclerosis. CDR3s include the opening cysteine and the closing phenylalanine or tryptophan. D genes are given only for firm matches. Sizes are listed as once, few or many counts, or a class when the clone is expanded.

CASSSELTEPHEKLFF | TGCGCCAGCAGCTCCGAATTGACGGAACCACATGAAAAACTGTTTTTT | NA | TRBV5-1 | many | TRBJ1-4
CSVALPGQGDNEQFF | TGCAGCGTTGCACTCCCGGGACAGGGGGACAATGAGCAGTTCTTC | TRBD1 | TRBV29-1 | many | TRBJ2-1
CASSLGAGGEQYF | TGTGCCAGCAGCTTAGGTGCGGGGGGCGAGCAGTACTTC | TRBD2 | TRBV13 | many | TRBJ2-7
CASSLTEGGMSEAFF | TGCGCCAGCAGCTTGACCGAGGGGGGCATGTCTGAAGCTTTCTTT | NA | TRBV5-1 | many | TRBJ1-1
CSYSSRGLLLNTEAFF | TGCAGCTATTCGTCCCGGGGGCTTCTGTTGAACACTGAAGCTTTCTTT | NA | TRBV29-1 | many | TRBJ1-1
CASSQDGDSKNTEAFF | TGTGCCAGCAGCCAAGACGGCGACTCCAAGAACACTGAAGCTTTCTTT | NA | TRBV3-1 | many | TRBJ1-1
CASSAGRGAQYF | TGTGCCAGCAGTGCCGGACGGGGGGCGCAGTATTTT | TRBD2 | TRBV6-4 | many | TRBJ2-3
CASSLGAGPSEAFF | TGTGCCAGCAGCCTAGGGGCAGGACCTAGTGAAGCTTTCTTT | NA | TRBV9 | many | TRBJ1-1
CASSLSGTNSPLHF | TGTGCCAGCAGTTTATCGGGGACCAATTCACCCCTCCACTTT | NA | TRBV27 | many | TRBJ1-6
CASLRMGDTQYF | TGTGCCAGCCTTCGGATGGGAGATACGCAGTATTTT | NA | TRBV7-9 | many | TRBJ2-3
CSARDGRYEQYF | TGCAGTGCTAGAGATGGCAGATACGAGCAGTACTTC | NA | TRBV20-1 | many | TRBJ2-7
CASSPEKAFF | TGTGCCAGCAGCCCAGAGAAAGCTTTCTTT | NA | TRBV7-9 | many | TRBJ1-1
CASSPTGQYGTQYF | TGTGCCAGCAGCCCGACGGGACAGTATGGGACCCAGTACTTC | TRBD1 | TRBV7-3 | many | TRBJ2-5
CASSYSTGSEAFF | TGTGCCAGCAGTTACTCGACGGGATCCGAAGCTTTCTTT | NA | TRBV6-5 | many | TRBJ1-1
CSARDGGTGELFF | TGCAGTGCTAGAGATGGAGGAACCGGGGAGCTGTTTTTT | NA | TRBV20-1 | many | TRBJ2-2
CSGPLAGGPNEQFF | TGCAGTGGTCCACTAGCGGGGGGGCCAAATGAGCAGTTCTTC | TRBD2 | TRBV20-1 | many | TRBJ2-1
CASSPQDRGTYGYTF | TGTGCCAGCTCACCCCAGGACAGGGGCACCTATGGCTACACCTTC | TRBD1 | TRBV18 | few | TRBJ1-2
CASSLALAGGLSTDTQYF | TGCGCCAGCAGCTTGGCACTAGCGGGGGGACTCAGCACAGATACGCAGTATTTT | TRBD2 | TRBV5-1 | many | TRBJ2-3
CASSVDGLHYEQYF | TGTGCCAGCAGCGTAGATGGCCTTCACTACGAGCAGTACTTC | NA | TRBV9 | many | TRBJ2-7
CASSPTDRDSPLHF | TGTGCCAGCTCACCCACAGATCGGGATTCACCCCTCCACTTT | NA | TRBV18 | many | TRBJ1-6
CASSFLVSGNTIYF | TGTGCCAGCAGCTTCTTAGTCTCTGGAAACACCATATATTTT | NA | TRBV13 | many | TRBJ1-3
CASSLARTVNTEAFF | TGTGCCAGCAGTTTAGCTAGGACAGTTAACACTGAAGCTTTCTTT | NA | TRBV12-3/TRBV12-4 | many | TRBJ1-1
CSARTRLGEETQYF | TGCAGTGCTAGAACCCGATTGGGGGAGGAGACCCAGTACTTC | NA | TRBV20-1 | many | TRBJ2-5
CSALARQGSIAKNIQYF | TGCAGTGCCCTAGCCCGACAGGGATCTATAGCCAAAAACATTCAGTACTTC | TRBD1 | TRBV20-1 | many | TRBJ2-4
CASSQDYQGEYIQYF | TGTGCCAGCAGCCAAGATTACCAGGGGGAATACATTCAGTACTTC | TRBD1 | TRBV14 | many | TRBJ2-4
CASSQPGQTSYTF | TGTGCCAGCAGCCAACCCGGACAGACCAGCTACACCTTC | NA | TRBV3-1 | many | TRBJ1-2
CASSTRTASSGNTIYF | TGTGCCAGCAGCACCAGGACAGCCAGCTCTGGAAACACCATATATTTT | NA | TRBV7-6 | many | TRBJ1-3
CASSQVVSTDTQYF | TGTGCCAGCAGCCAAGTAGTATCCACAGATACGCAGTATTTT | NA | TRBV3-1 | many | TRBJ2-3
CASSPPGANYGYTF | TGTGCCAGCTCCCCGCCCGGGGCCAACTATGGCTACACCTTC | NA | TRBV7-2 | many | TRBJ1-2
CSARDTIVQPQHF | TGCAGTGCTAGAGATACTATTGTGCAGCCCCAGCATTTT | NA | TRBV20-1 | many | TRBJ1-5
CASSFMGTGFYEQYF | TGTGCCAGCAGTTTTATGGGGACAGGGTTCTACGAGCAGTACTTC | TRBD1 | TRBV12-3/TRBV12-4 | many | TRBJ2-7
CAISPGQVNQPQHF | TGTGCCATCAGCCCGGGACAGGTCAATCAGCCCCAGCATTTT | TRBD1 | TRBV10-3 | many | TRBJ1-5
CASSSKAAGGEQFF | TGTGCCAGCAGTTCGAAGGCCGCCGGGGGTGAGCAGTTCTTC | NA | TRBV12-3/TRBV12-4 | many | TRBJ2-1
CASSFGVGQPQHF | TGCGCCAGCAGCTTTGGGGTGGGGCAGCCCCAGCATTTT | NA | TRBV5-1 | many | TRBJ1-5
CSATPGQGMMNTEAFF | TGCAGTGCTACTCCCGGACAGGGGATGATGAACACTGAAGCTTTCTTT | TRBD1 | TRBV20-1 | many | TRBJ1-1
CSALRRTANYGYTF | TGCAGTGCCCTACGGAGGACAGCTAACTATGGCTACACCTTC | NA | TRBV20-1 | many | TRBJ1-2
CAISLGGSRDTQYF | TGTGCCATCAGCCTTGGGGGATCCCGAGATACGCAGTATTTT | NA | TRBV10-3 | many | TRBJ2-3
CASSLPEEGWYMNTEAFF | TGCGCCAGCAGCTTGCCCGAGGAGGGTTGGTACATGAACACTGAAGCTTTCTTT | NA | TRBV5-1 | many | TRBJ1-1
CASSLTGKETQYF | TGCGCCAGCAGCTTGACGGGGAAAGAGACCCAGTACTTC | NA | TRBV5-1 | many | TRBJ2-5
CASRESLNSYEQYF | TGTGCCAGCAGGGAGTCCCTAAACAGCTACGAGCAGTACTTC | NA | TRBV27 | many | TRBJ2-7
CATSRVPGNTIYF | TGTGCCACCAGCAGAGTACCTGGAAACACCATATATTTT | NA | TRBV15 | many | TRBJ1-3
CASSFSLGTDTQYF | TGTGCCAGCAGTTTCTCATTGGGCACAGATACGCAGTATTTT | NA | TRBV12-3/TRBV12-4 | many | TRBJ2-3
CASSVTPAGGPNGELFF | TGTGCCAGCAGCGTAACCCCAGCGGGGGGGCCGAACGGGGAGCTGTTTTTT | TRBD2 | TRBV11-2 | many | TRBJ2-2
CAISESPRSEAFF | TGTGCCATCAGTGAGTCCCCTAGAAGTGAAGCTTTCTTT | NA | TRBV10-3 | many | TRBJ1-1
CASSSLGASPLHF | TGTGCCAGCAGTTCCCTGGGGGCATCACCCCTCCACTTT | NA | TRBV12-3/TRBV12-4 | many | TRBJ1-6
CASSPQGEQYF | TGTGCCAGCTCACCTCAGGGGGAGCAGTACTTC | NA | TRBV18 | many | TRBJ2-7
CASSLSRGVNQPQHF | TGTGCCAGCAGCTTAAGCAGAGGGGTCAATCAGCCCCAGCATTTT | NA | TRBV7-2 | many | TRBJ1-5
CASSLNVGLNTEAFF | TGCGCCAGCAGCTTGAATGTAGGGTTGAACACTGAAGCTTTCTTT | NA | TRBV5-1 | many | TRBJ1-1
CASSLVDQPQHF | TGTGCCAGCAGCTTAGTGGATCAGCCCCAGCATTTT | NA | TRBV5-6 | many | TRBJ1-5
CASSQGRGGYQFF | TGTGCCAGCAGCCAAGGTAGGGGCGGATACCAGTTCTTC | NA | TRBV3-1 | many | TRBJ2-1
CASSVNGGSYNEQFF | TGTGCCAGCAGCGTAAATGGGGGGTCCTACAATGAGCAGTTCTTC | NA | TRBV9 | many | TRBJ2-1
CAASVGIGYTEAFF | TGTGCCGCTTCGGTGGGGATAGGGTACACTGAAGCTTTCTTT | NA | TRBV15 | many | TRBJ1-1
CAWSGTSGLKKYF | TGTGCCTGGAGTGGGACTAGCGGGCTCAAAAAGTACTTC | TRBD2 | TRBV30 | many | TRBJ2-7
CAISTQGLRTEAFF | TGTGCCATCAGTACACAGGGGTTGAGGACTGAAGCTTTCTTT | TRBD1 | TRBV10-3 | many | TRBJ1-1
CASSLVGLRNTEAFF | TGCGCCAGCAGCTTGGTAGGACTTAGGAACACTGAAGCTTTCTTT | NA | TRBV5-1 | many | TRBJ1-1
CASRWASGLRIRAFF | TGCGCCAGCCGTTGGGCGAGCGGCCTGAGGATACGAGCTTTCTTT | NA | TRBV5-1 | many | TRBJ1-1
CSAEGMNTEAFF | TGCAGTGCTGAAGGGATGAACACTGAAGCTTTCTTT | NA | TRBV20-1 | many | TRBJ1-1
CSASPRTSGGYEQYF | TGCAGTGCTAGTCCTCGGACTAGCGGGGGGTACGAGCAGTACTTC | TRBD2 | TRBV20-1 | many | TRBJ2-7
CASSPEQGDYEEQYF | TGTGCCAGCAGCCCTGAACAGGGCGACTACGAAGAGCAGTACTTC | NA | TRBV7-6 | many | TRBJ2-7
CSARRLAGGQDTQYF | TGCAGTGCTCGCCGACTAGCGGGGGGGCAAGATACGCAGTATTTT | TRBD2 | TRBV20-1 | many | TRBJ2-3